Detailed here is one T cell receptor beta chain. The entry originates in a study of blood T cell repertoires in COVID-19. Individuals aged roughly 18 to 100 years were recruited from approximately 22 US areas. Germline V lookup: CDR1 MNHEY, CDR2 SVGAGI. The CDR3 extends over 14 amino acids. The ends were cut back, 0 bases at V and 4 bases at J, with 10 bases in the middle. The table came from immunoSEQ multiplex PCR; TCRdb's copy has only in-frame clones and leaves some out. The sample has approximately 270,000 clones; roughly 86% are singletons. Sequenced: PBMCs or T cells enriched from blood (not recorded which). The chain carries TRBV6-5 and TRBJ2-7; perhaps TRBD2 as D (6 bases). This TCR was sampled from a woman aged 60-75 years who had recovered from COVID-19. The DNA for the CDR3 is TGTGCCAGCAGTTACTCTGCGGGAAAGTACGAGCAGTACTTC. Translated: CASSYSAGKYEQYF.